This section outlines one T cell receptor (beta chain) sequence together with its context. Its antigen is still unknown. Germline is not matched at one junction end, which may reflect a read error. This entry belongs to a study of tumor-infiltrating lymphocytes in primary liver carcinoma (dated by TCRdb to the late 2010s). Describing the broader study: Hepatocellular carcinoma (four) or combined HCC and intrahepatic cholangiocarcinoma (one) was present in the five patients, who were three men and two women aged 30 to 69 years. The five patients had tumors of stage T1-T3 N0M0, with maximum diameters ranging from about 4 to 11 cm. Each sample produced roughly 3.65 to 7.5 million productive TCRbeta reads, and read depth showed no significant difference between tissue types. Across five regions of each liver tumor, along with adjacent normal tissue and blood, the study brought together TCRbeta repertoire sequencing, expression microarrays and whole-exome sequencing. A total of roughly 35 specimens from 5 patients, comprising some 25 tumor regions, 5 adjacent noncancerous liver tissues and 5 peripheral blood samples, were covered by TCRbeta repertoire sequencing. Agilent mRNA microarray profiling was performed on the roughly 24 tumor region samples to relate TCRbeta repertoire diversity to the local molecular phenotype. Repertoires from technical replicates were highly reproducible, with mean shared-clone rates roughly 0.89 and correlation coefficients above 0.95. Study-wide conclusions, independent of this receptor: Repertoire overlap was found to be higher between tumor regions (mean about 35%) than between tumor-adjacent (approximately 17%) or tumor-blood (about 14%) pairs, consistent with antigen-driven expansion. Only 4 or 5 patients were included in the study, and the authors note that the findings should be validated in a larger study. Only the TCR beta chain was sequenced, so true repertoire diversity is likely underestimated because unpaired alpha chains were not captured. Bulk unsorted samples precluded comparing CD4+ and CD8+ T cell repertoires. Only about 8-24% of top clones were present in all five regions of a tumor, suggesting spatial heterogeneity of tumor-infiltrating T cells. The top 250 clones accounted for a significantly greater share of the repertoire in tumors than in blood (p = 0.039).

TCRbeta-specific cDNA was reverse-transcribed from about 0.45 ug total RNA using a constant-region primer and ProtoScript II reverse transcriptase. Construction of the TCRbeta libraries relied on three nested rounds of multiplex PCR, following a slightly modified ARM-PCR procedure. Multiplex TRBV1-TRBV30 forward primers and a Cbeta reverse primer were used in the first two PCR rounds, each of which was run for about 10 cycles. Sample barcodes and Illumina adapters were added in a final 25-cycle PCR using Deep VentR polymerase. Before sequencing, amplicons between 200 and 500 bp were purified from gel using a QIAquick gel extraction kit. An Illumina HiSeq 2500 was used to sequence the TCRbeta amplicons with 250-bp paired-end reads. In the paper's pipeline: Reads were quality-trimmed with Trimmomatic v0.33, and paired reads were merged with FLASH v1.2.11 to recover full CDR3 sequences. V, D and J germline segments were assigned to the rearranged TCRbeta sequences by MiGEC v1.2.1b. Clonotype statistics and Shannon-Wiener diversity indices were calculated with VDJtools v1.0.0. Except for diversity analysis, only each sample's 250 most abundant clonotypes were used in subsequent analyses to reduce sampling bias. The public reads were run again by TCRdb, first through fastp at Q25 and then through MiXCR, and only productive beta chains were kept. One record per CDR3 amino acid sequence lists the most common genes and DNA. In this record, the V and J calls reflect TCRdb's handling and not the investigators' own analysis. This sample gives fewer than 250,000 distinct CDR3 sequences in total; over 80% of them show up just once. The top ten hold 15% to 20% of the sample.

The germline V gene provides CDR1 MNHEY and CDR2 SVGAGI. The CDR3, from cysteine to phenylalanine, totals 13 residues. Of the read, only the CDR3 DNA is kept; its 39 bases are in frame from base 1. Total RNA and DNA were co-extracted without cell sorting from approximately 20-30 mg of bulk tissue using the AllPrep DNA/RNA mini kit. Between late 2015 and March 2016, 4 or 5 patients in China with histopathologically diagnosed primary liver carcinoma had surgical resection. Chronic HBV infection was present in the patients, and the patients were treatment-naive at sampling. Five spatially separated regions were sampled from each tumor: the superior, inferior, left-lateral and right-lateral poles, plus the tumor centre. More than 85% viable tumor cells were found by histology in every tumor sample. Pieces of fresh tumor and adjacent tissue were cut in half, with one half kept in RNAlater at -80 degrees C and the other half sent for histology.

This sequence was found in a man aged 40-49 years with primary liver carcinoma and hepatitis B virus infection. The V and J segments used are TRBV6-5 and TRBJ2-1; 7 matching bases give a weak D call of TRBD2. Sequencing was performed on tumor tissue from primary liver carcinoma. The CDR3 region reads CDSSGGGRNEQFF. The nucleotide sequence is given as TGTGACAGCAGTGGGGGGGGCAGGAATGAGCAGTTCTTC.